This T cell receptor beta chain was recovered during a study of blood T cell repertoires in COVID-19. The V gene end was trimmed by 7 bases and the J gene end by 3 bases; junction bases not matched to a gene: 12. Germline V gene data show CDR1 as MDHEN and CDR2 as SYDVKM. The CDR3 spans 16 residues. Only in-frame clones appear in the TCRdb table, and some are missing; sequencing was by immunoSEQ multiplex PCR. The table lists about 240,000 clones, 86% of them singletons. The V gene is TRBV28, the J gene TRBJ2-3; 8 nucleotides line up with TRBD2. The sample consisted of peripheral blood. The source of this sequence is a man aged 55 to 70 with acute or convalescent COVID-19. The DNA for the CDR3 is TGTGCCAGCACAGAACAAGCGGGAGATGGGACAGATACGCAGTATTTT. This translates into CASTEQAGDGTDTQYF.